The 17 T cell receptor beta chains listed next were all sequenced from one sample in a study of blood T cell repertoires in COVID-19 (dated by TCRdb to between 2020 and 2021). The library relied on the immunoSEQ multiplex PCR assay. TCRdb carries this immuneACCESS record with in-frame sequences only. Its versions omit some clonotypes, under half of them owing to an unresolved V gene in the studies checked, with the rest unexplained. The sample profile shows some 250,000 clones; about 84% of them were found once. 7.9% of the sample rests with the top ten. Sequenced: peripheral blood. The receptors stem from an elderly woman with acute or convalescent COVID-19.

This clone was seen once. The chain has TRBV11-1 and TRBJ2-7; possibly TRBD1 for D (6 bases). Germline V lookup: CDR1 SGHAT, CDR2 FQDESV (reference sequence). The CDR3 contains 15 residues. The V end lost 5 bases, the J end lost 2 bases, and 16 bases lay between the germline ends. The CDR3 sequence is CASSGPSGATYEQYF. In DNA, the CDR3 is TGTGCCAGCAGCGGCCCCTCAGGGGCAACCTACGAGCAGTACTTC. Supplemented by reference TRBV11-1 and TRBJ2-7, the full variable domain reads EAEVAQSPRYKITEKSQAVAFWCDPISGHATLYWYRQILGQGPELLVQFQDESVVDDSQLPKDRFSAERLKGVDSTLKIQPAELGDSAMYLCASSGPSGATYEQYFGPGTRLTVT.

This rearrangement joins TRBV28 to TRBJ2-5; 7 bases align to TRBD2. CDR1 is MDHEN, CDR2 SYDVKM, per germline. J was trimmed by 1 base and V by 5 bases; bases with no gene match: 7. The CDR3 has 15 residues. CDR3 bases: TGTGCCAGCAGTCCCTCAACTAGCGTCCAAGAGACCCAGTACTTC. The encoded protein is CASSPSTSVQETQYF.

The CDR3 nucleotides are TGTGCCAGCAGCTTCGCCGGCAGGTCAAACACCGGGGAGCTGTTTTTT. It specifies CASSFAGRSNTGELFF. J is TRBJ2-2 and V is TRBV7-2; unclear D gene. Germline CDR1 and CDR2: SGHTA and FQGNSA. V lost 3 bases and J lost 2, with 13 bases in between. This CDR3 has 16 amino acids.

The rearrangement links TRBV7-9 to TRBJ1-6; D perhaps matches TRBD1 (6 bases). Between the trimmed V and J ends, which lost 4 bases and 9 bases, there was a span of 19 bases. The V gene's germline CDR1 is SEHNR and CDR2 FQNEAQ (reference sequence). CDR3 length equals 16 residues. The CDR3 DNA follows: TGTGCCAGCAGCTCTTCTGGCGGGGGCAAAGGTTCACCCCTCCACTTT. Residues: CASSSSGGGKGSPLHF.

This chain joins TRBV19 and TRBJ1-2; unclear D gene. V gave up 3 bases and J gave up 5 bases, with 13 bases separating them. CDR3 length: 14 amino acids. From germline, CDR1 is LNHDA and CDR2 SQIVND (reference sequence). CDR3 sequence (DNA): TGTGCCAGTAGTATCGACGGCCAGGCTTATGGCTACACCTTC. It specifies CASSIDGQAYGYTF.

This clone was seen only once. The chain recombines TRBV5-1 with TRBJ1-5; TRBD1 is a possible D gene (5 bases). The germline gives CDR1 SGHRS, CDR2 YFSETQ. This CDR3 region has 14 residues. V lost 1 base to trimming and J lost 5 bases, with 10 bases between them. As DNA, the CDR3 is TGCGCCAGCAGCTTGATGGGGGGGGATCAGCCCCAGCATTTT. It encodes CASSLMGGDQPQHF.

This clone was counted a single time. The chain has TRBV5-5 and TRBJ2-1, with 13 nucleotides matching TRBD2. V gave up 1 base and J gave up 8 bases; unmatched junction bases: 0. Germline loops: CDR1 SGHKS, CDR2 YYEKEE (reference sequence). This CDR3 contains 14 residues. The chain's CDR3 is CASSLTSGRDEQFF. CDR3 in DNA: TGTGCCAGCAGCTTGACTAGCGGGAGGGATGAGCAGTTCTTC.

The rearrangement uses TRBV10-3 and TRBJ2-1; tentative D call: TRBD2 (5 bases). The germline V and J ends were trimmed by 4 bases and 6 bases, with 16 bases remaining between them. Germline values: CDR1 ENHRY, CDR2 SYGVKD. The CDR3 covers 15 residues. CDR3 bases: TGTGCCATCAGTGTTATTGCGGGTTCGGCCAATGAGCAGTTCTTC. Its translation: CAISVIAGSANEQFF.

This clone was counted a single time. This chain connects TRBV7-9 to TRBJ2-1; 11 positions match TRBD2. Losses at the gene ends were 5 bases for V and 9 bases for J; bases not matched to a gene: 12. The CDR3 is 16 residues long. Germline CDR1 and CDR2: SEHNR and FQNEAQ (reference sequence). CDR3 sequence reads: CASSLLAGGLGSEQFF. CDR3 DNA sequence: TGTGCCAGCAGCCTCTTAGCGGGGGGGCTCGGGAGTGAGCAGTTCTTC.

The rearrangement uses TRBV6-5 and TRBJ2-2; TRBD2 matches 7 bases. From germline, CDR1 is MNHEY and CDR2 SVGAGI. The CDR3 has 15 amino acids. The J segment lost 4 bases and the V segment lost 6 bases, leaving 8 bases of the junction unmatched. Written as DNA, the CDR3 is TGTGCCAGCAGGCGGGGGTCCGCGGGCACCGGGGAGCTGTTTTTT. Protein product: CASRRGSAGTGELFF.

V usage is TRBV27 and J usage is TRBJ2-3; 10 bases are a match to TRBD1. Germline V gene lookup returns CDR1 MNHEY and CDR2 SMNVEV (reference sequence). V lost 4 bases, J lost 4 bases, and 26 bases stayed unmatched. The CDR3 contains 22 residues. The CDR3 reads CASSSQKFDRGQEAGIPDTQYF. CDR3 bases: TGTGCCAGCAGTTCCCAAAAATTTGACAGGGGGCAGGAGGCGGGAATCCCAGATACGCAGTATTTT.

The chain is built from TRBV7-2 and TRBJ1-1; D is unclear. The CDR3 contains 14 residues. Germline CDR1 is SGHTA and CDR2 is FQGNSA. V was cut by 3 bases and J by 6 bases, with 14 bases left in between. This CDR3 reads CASSLRSLRAEAFF. The CDR3, as DNA: TGTGCCAGCAGCTTGAGGTCCTTGAGGGCTGAAGCTTTCTTT. Full variable domain (missing parts from reference TRBV7-2 and TRBJ1-1): GAGVSQSPSNKVTEKGKDVELRCDPISGHTALYWYRQSLGQGLEFLIYFQGNSAPDKSGLPSDRFSAERTGGSVSTLTIQRTQQEDSAVYLCASSLRSLRAEAFFGQGTRLTVV.

The chain has TRBV10-2 and TRBJ1-2; D is unclear. Trimming stripped 8 bases from V and 1 base from J, with 5 bases between. The germline CDR1 and CDR2 sequences are WSHSY and SAAADI. The CDR3 contains 11 residues. The CDR3 spells CASGLNYGYTF. CDR3 DNA sequence: TGCGCCAGCGGACTTAACTATGGCTACACCTTC.

The chain is built from TRBV4-2 and TRBJ1-2, with TRBD1 matching 8 bases. CDR3 length: 16 amino acids. The germline CDR1 and CDR2 sequences are LGHNA and YNFKEQ. Germline trimming cut 0 bases from V and 0 bases from J; bases unmatched to any gene: 3. CDR3 sequence: CASSQDGTGTNYGYTF. CDR3 DNA: TGTGCCAGCAGCCAAGACGGGACAGGCACTAACTATGGCTACACCTTC.

This chain connects TRBV14 to TRBJ2-7; no reliable D call. The CDR3 loop spans 12 amino acids. Looked up from germline, CDR1 is SGHDN and CDR2 is FVKESK. The V gene lost 4 bases and the J gene lost 1 base, with 5 bases spanning the gap. In nucleotides, the CDR3 is TGTGCCAGCAGCCGTTCATCCTACGAGCAGTACTTC. Amino acid sequence: CASSRSSYEQYF.

This clone was picked up a small number of times. The same CDR3 also results from other DNA sequences found in this sample. The V call is TRBV5-1, the J call TRBJ2-2; the D gene is possibly TRBD1 (6 bases). V was cut by 4 bases and J by 8 bases, with 12 bases left in between. CDR1 SGHRS and CDR2 YFSETQ come from the germline V gene. The CDR3 has 13 residues. Written as DNA, the CDR3 is TGCGCCAGCAGCGCCCCCGGGACAGGGGAGCTGTTTTTT. As protein: CASSAPGTGELFF.

The chain recombines TRBV5-1 with TRBJ2-2; 8 bases agree with TRBD2. Per germline, CDR1 SGHRS and CDR2 YFSETQ. Trimming took 0 bases from V and 5 from J; bases not matched to a gene: 9. This CDR3 has 17 amino acids. CDR3 protein: CASSLETGGLGTGELFF. The CDR3 coding sequence is TGCGCCAGCAGCTTGGAGACCGGGGGACTAGGAACCGGGGAGCTGTTTTTT.